Listed below are T cell receptor beta chains from one sample, sequenced in a study of blood T cell repertoires in COVID-19. Using immunoSEQ multiplex PCR, the repertoire was profiled, and TCRdb retains in-frame clones only, with some absent. The sample shows hundreds of thousands of clones, less than 90% of them seen only once. Sequenced: PBMCs or T cells enriched from blood (not recorded which). These TCRs come from a woman aged 40 to 50 who had recovered from COVID-19. Each CDR3 is given with its conserved first and last residue. Fields, in order: V gene, clone size, J gene, D gene, CDR3 DNA, CDR3 protein. D genes are given only for firm matches. Clone size is given for some rows only: seen once, a few or many times, or a class if the clone is expanded.

TRBV19	.	TRBJ1-2	TRBD1	TGTGCCAGTAGTCGGAAGGGGGCAGATTATGGCTACACCTTC	CASSRKGADYGYTF
TRBV28	.	TRBJ2-3	.	TGTGCCAGCAGTTCGGGTTCTGAAGGTAGAGATACGCAGTATTTT	CASSSGSEGRDTQYF
TRBV3-1/TRBV3-2	.	TRBJ2-1	TRBD2	TGTGCCAGCAGCCAAGCGGGACTAGCCAAGGGGGATGAGCAGTTCTTC	CASSQAGLAKGDEQFF
TRBV18	.	TRBJ2-5	TRBD2	TGTGCCAGCTCACCAAAGACTAGCGGCCAAGAGACCCAGTACTTC	CASSPKTSGQETQYF
TRBV7-6	.	TRBJ2-2	TRBD2	TGTGCCAGCAGCCACATCCGACTAGCAAACACCGGGGAGCTGTTTTTT	CASSHIRLANTGELFF
TRBV28	.	TRBJ2-2	.	TGTGCCAGCAGGGGCAGGGGGAACACCGGGGAGCTGTTTTTT	CASRGRGNTGELFF
TRBV6-5	.	TRBJ1-3	TRBD1	TGTGCCAGCAGGGGACAGGCGCTCTCTGGAAACACCATATATTTT	CASRGQALSGNTIYF
TRBV7-9	.	TRBJ2-1	TRBD2	TGTGCCAGCAGCTTACCCGGACTAGCGGGAGGGCGAGAGCAGTTCTTC	CASSLPGLAGGREQFF
TRBV7-2	.	TRBJ2-5	.	TGTGCCAGCAGCCCCAGACTAGGCCAAGAGACCCAGTACTTC	CASSPRLGQETQYF
TRBV6-1	.	TRBJ2-6	.	TGTGCCAGCAGTGAAGCGTTCACCCCCCGCGTCTTCTCTGGGGCCAACGTCCTGACTTTC	CASSEAFTPRVFSGANVLTF
TRBV5-4	.	TRBJ2-7	.	TGTGCCAGCAGCTTTGGAGGGGGACAGCCCTACGAGCAGTACTTC	CASSFGGGQPYEQYF
TRBV6-5	.	TRBJ1-2	TRBD1	TGTGCCAGCAGTTACGAGGGGACAGGGGGCGTCTACACCTTC	CASSYEGTGGVYTF
TRBV29-1	few	TRBJ2-1	.	TGCAGCGTTGGCTGGACAAGCTACAATGAGCAGTTCTTC	CSVGWTSYNEQFF
TRBV7-2	.	TRBJ2-3	TRBD2	TGTGCCAGCAGCTCCGGACTAGCCGCAGATACGCAGTATTTT	CASSSGLAADTQYF
TRBV5-1	.	TRBJ1-2	.	TGCGCCAGCAGCTTGGTCTTCAGGGACTATGGCTACACCTTC	CASSLVFRDYGYTF
TRBV27	.	TRBJ1-1	.	TGTGCCAGCTCGTTACGGGTGATTGACACTGAAGCTTTCTTT	CASSLRVIDTEAFF
TRBV29-1	.	TRBJ2-2	.	TGCAGCGTTGTATATTCCGGGGAGCTGTTTTTT	CSVVYSGELFF
TRBV19	.	TRBJ1-2	.	TGTGCCAGTAGTATGGGTAGGGGAGGGGGCTACACCTTC	CASSMGRGGGYTF